This T cell receptor beta chain was captured by sequencing in a study of CD8 T cells in Susac syndrome. TCR beta was sequenced from blood CD8+ and CD4+ T cells. Matching for age and sex applied to the controls, who were healthy donors. The TEMRA cells underwent FACS enrichment, while the CD8+ and CD4+ T cells underwent negative isolation. An input of roughly 0.5 to 1 ug of RNA was subjected to reverse transcription using random hexamers. An immunoSEQ multiplex PCR generated amplified TCR beta CDR3 products spanning 54 Vbeta and 13 Jbeta. Each CDR3 protein gets one entry after TCRdb re-called the immunoSEQ multiplex PCR reads with MiXCR. The table includes just under 150,000 distinct CDR3 sequences, approximately 95% detected once. The CDR3 runs 15 residues. Germline values: CDR1 LNHNV, CDR2 YYDKDF (reference sequence). The V segment lost 0 bases and the J segment 2 bases; nucleotides outside the gene matches: 3.

This receptor was obtained from a human donor in good health. The sequencing input was CD4+ T cells from PBMCs. J is TRBJ2-7 and V is TRBV15, with TRBD2 matching 8 bases. CDR3: CATSRDSGTTYEQYF. CDR3 bases: TGTGCCACCAGCAGAGATAGCGGGACCACCTACGAGCAGTACTTC.